This record covers a single T cell receptor beta chain. Its antigen remains unknown. The second PCR ran roughly 7 to 11 cycles with a sample-barcoded 5' primer and J-beta primers. Each CDR3 protein gets one entry after TCRdb re-called the 5' RACE reads with MiXCR. The sample holds hundreds of thousands of distinct CDR3 sequences; about 52% are singletons and the top ten take under 35%. Trimming removed 8 bases at V and 5 bases at J, with 8 bases between. From germline, CDR1 is MDHEN and CDR2 SYDVKM. The CDR3 sequence is 11 residues long. This entry is derived from a study of blood T cells in healthy people across ages. Approximately 10 milliliters was the volume of peripheral blood drawn from each donor. Study-level points and caveats: Age brought a roughly linear fall in TCR beta diversity measured per million T cells. Naive and antigen-experienced cells could not be conclusively compared, given unsorted PBMCs.

Material: blood. The V and J genes are TRBV28 and TRBJ2-3, with no clear D. The sequence came from a woman in her fifties or sixties in good health. The CDR3 bases are TGTGCCAGCCTGTTGGTAGATACGCAGTATTTT. Its translation is CASLLVDTQYF.